The sequence of this T cell receptor beta chain was determined in a study of shared clonotypes between healthy human individuals. Turning to the study itself: Each donor contributed plates that comprised three CD4 naive, three CD4 memory, two CD8 naive and one CD8 memory. The study, taken as a whole, reports: Estimated clonotype richness was generally higher in naive than memory subsets. Sharing across four donors was seen in 4% to 6.5% of naive CD4 clonotypes.

The germline V gene has CDR1 SGHTA and CDR2 FQGTGA. Trimming cost V 2 bases and J 6 bases; bases outside gene matches: 7. This CDR3 spans 15 amino acids. On this clone: Antigen specificity is unknown.

Sequenced by immunoSEQ multiplex PCR; TCRdb stores in-frame clones only, minus some. The sample contains 1 million to 1.2 million clones, about 72% of which appear only once. This TCR was sampled from a young man in good health. Some clones in this sample may be carry-over from other donors' samples. What was sequenced was memory CD4+ T cells from PBMCs. The subset is: CD45RA-negative fraction. The gene calls are TRBV7-3 and TRBJ2-3; 8 bases are a match to TRBD2. CDR3 amino acids: CASSLAGGLPDTQYF. The DNA for the CDR3 is TGTGCCAGCAGCTTAGCGGGAGGCCTCCCGGATACGCAGTATTTT.